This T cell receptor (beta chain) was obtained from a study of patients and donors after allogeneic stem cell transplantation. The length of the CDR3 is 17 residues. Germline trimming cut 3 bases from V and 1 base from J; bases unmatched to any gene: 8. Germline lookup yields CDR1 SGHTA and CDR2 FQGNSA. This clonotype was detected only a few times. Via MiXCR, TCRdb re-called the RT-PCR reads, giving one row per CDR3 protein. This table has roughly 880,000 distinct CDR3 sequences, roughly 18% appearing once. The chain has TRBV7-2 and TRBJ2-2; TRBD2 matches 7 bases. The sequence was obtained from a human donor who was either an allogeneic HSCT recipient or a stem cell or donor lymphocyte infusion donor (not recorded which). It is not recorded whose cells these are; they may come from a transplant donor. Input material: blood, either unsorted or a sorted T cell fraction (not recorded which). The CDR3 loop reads CASSFGGGRGNTGELFF. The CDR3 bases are TGTGCCAGCAGCTTTGGCGGGGGTAGAGGGAACACCGGGGAGCTGTTTTTT.